The source of this T cell receptor (beta chain) is a study of CD8 T cells in ankylosing spondylitis. Overall study findings and caveats: One TCR beta motif, made up of under ten highly homologous variants, appeared characteristic of ankylosing spondylitis blood.

The CDR3 spans 14 residues. With 7 bases removed from V and 8 bases from J, the gap between germline ends came to 20 bases. The germline gives CDR1 SEHNR, CDR2 FQNEAQ (reference sequence). TCRdb redid the calling of the 5' RACE reads with MiXCR, one entry per CDR3 protein. Here the sample spans some 840,000 distinct CDR3 sequences, about an eighth being singletons. This clonotype was recorded a few times. The antigen is not known. The genes are TRBV7-9 and TRBJ1-2, with a weak D call TRBD1 (5 bases). The sample taken for sequencing was blood, either unsorted or a sorted T cell fraction (not recorded which). The sequence came from a male donor with ankylosing spondylitis. CDR3: CASKGVAQLDGYTF. The CDR3 nucleotides read TGTGCCAGCAAAGGGGTTGCCCAGCTGGACGGCTACACCTTC.